The subject of this entry is one T cell receptor beta chain. This record belongs to a study of blood T cell repertoires in COVID-19. Overall study: Samples taken during acute and convalescent COVID-19 were collected in the United States, Italy and Spain. PBMCs, B-cell-depleted T cells, or T cells were the source of the cDNA or gDNA that made up the material.

Original processing methods: Amplifying reference gene primers gave estimates of nucleated cell counts. Clones were read by immunoSEQ multiplex PCR, and TCRdb kept only the in-frame ones, dropping some. V and J calls and clone size come straight from that table; D and trimming were deduced from the DNA. The data hold just under 150,000 clones, with roughly 90% observed a single time. V lost 8 bases and J lost 4; bases outside the gene matches: 8. This CDR3 is 13 amino acids long. Germline V gives CDR1 GTSNPN, CDR2 SVGIG (reference sequence). The chain combines TRBV30 with TRBJ2-1; 7 bases line up with TRBD2. The sample comprised peripheral blood. This receptor was identified in a woman aged 50 to 60 with acute or convalescent COVID-19. Here the CDR3 reads CAVVLADYNEQFF. The CDR3, as DNA: TGTGCCGTAGTGCTAGCGGATTACAATGAGCAGTTCTTC.